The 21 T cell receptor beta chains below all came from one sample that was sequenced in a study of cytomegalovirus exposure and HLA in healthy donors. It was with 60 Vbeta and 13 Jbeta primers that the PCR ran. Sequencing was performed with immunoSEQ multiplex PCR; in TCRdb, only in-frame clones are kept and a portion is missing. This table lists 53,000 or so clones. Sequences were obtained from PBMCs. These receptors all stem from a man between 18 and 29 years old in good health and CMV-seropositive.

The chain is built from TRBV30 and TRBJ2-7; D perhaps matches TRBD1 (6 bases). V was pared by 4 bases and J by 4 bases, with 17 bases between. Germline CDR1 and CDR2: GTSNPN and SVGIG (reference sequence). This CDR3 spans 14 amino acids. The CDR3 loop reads CAWTSTGNLYEQYF. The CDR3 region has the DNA TGTGCCTGGACCTCAACAGGGAATCTATACGAGCAGTACTTC.

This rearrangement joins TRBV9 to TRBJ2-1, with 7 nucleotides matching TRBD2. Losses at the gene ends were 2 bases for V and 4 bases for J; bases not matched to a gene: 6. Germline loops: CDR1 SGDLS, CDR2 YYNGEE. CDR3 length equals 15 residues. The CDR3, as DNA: TGTGCCAGCAGCGTCGGCGCGGGAGCATACAATGAGCAGTTCTTC. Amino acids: CASSVGAGAYNEQFF.

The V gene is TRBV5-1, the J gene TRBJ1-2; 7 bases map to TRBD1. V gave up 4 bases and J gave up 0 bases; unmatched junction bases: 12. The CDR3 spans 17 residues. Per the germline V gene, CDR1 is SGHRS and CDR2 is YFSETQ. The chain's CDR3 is CASSPRTGQVTNYGYTF. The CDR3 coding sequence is TGCGCCAGCAGCCCGCGGACAGGACAGGTTACTAACTATGGCTACACCTTC.

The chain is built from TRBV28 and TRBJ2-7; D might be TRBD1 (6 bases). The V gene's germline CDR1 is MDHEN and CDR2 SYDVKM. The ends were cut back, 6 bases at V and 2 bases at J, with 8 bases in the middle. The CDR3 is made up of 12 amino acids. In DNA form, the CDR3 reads TGTGCCAGCAGGTCAGGGGCCTACGAGCAGTACTTC. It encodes CASRSGAYEQYF.

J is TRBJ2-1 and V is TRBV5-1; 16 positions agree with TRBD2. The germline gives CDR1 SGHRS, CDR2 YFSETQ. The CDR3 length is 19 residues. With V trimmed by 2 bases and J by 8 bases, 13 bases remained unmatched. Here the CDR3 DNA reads TGCGCCAGCAGCTTACCGGGACTAGCGGGAGGGCCCATGGGGGATGAGCAGTTCTTC. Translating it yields CASSLPGLAGGPMGDEQFF.

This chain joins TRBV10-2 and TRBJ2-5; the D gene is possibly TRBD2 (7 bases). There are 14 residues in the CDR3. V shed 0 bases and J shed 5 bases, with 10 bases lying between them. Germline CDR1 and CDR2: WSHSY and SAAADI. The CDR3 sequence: CASSESQGGETQYF. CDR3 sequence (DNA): TGCGCCAGCAGTGAGTCACAGGGAGGGGAGACCCAGTACTTC.

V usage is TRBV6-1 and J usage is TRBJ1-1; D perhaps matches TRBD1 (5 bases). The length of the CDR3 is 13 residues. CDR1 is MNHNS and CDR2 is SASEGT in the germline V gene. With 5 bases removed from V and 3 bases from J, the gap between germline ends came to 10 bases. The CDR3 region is CASSLAGDTEAFF. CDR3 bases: TGTGCCAGCAGTCTTGCGGGGGACACTGAAGCTTTCTTT.

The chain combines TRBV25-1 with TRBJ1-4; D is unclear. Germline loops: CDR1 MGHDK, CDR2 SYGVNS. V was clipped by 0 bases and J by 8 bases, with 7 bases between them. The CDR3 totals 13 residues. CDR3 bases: TGTGCCAGCAGTGAATATGGCGGCGAAAAACTGTTTTTT. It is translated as CASSEYGGEKLFF.

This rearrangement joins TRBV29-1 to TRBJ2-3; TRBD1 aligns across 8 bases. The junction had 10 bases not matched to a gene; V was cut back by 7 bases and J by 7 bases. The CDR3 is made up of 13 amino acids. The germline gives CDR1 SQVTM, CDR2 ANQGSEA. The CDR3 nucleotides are TGCAGCGGAGGACAGGGCGGCCCAAATACGCAGTATTTT. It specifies CSGGQGGPNTQYF.

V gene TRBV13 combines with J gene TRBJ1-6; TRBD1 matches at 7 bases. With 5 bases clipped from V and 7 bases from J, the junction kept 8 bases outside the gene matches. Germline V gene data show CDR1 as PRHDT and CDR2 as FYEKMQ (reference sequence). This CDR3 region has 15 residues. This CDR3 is CASSGTDPENSPLHF. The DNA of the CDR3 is TGTGCCAGCAGCGGGACAGATCCGGAAAATTCACCCCTCCACTTT. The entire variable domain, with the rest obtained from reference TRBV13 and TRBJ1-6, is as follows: AAGVIQSPRHLIKEKRETATLKCYPIPRHDTVYWYQQGPGQDPQFLISFYEKMQSDKGSIPDRFSAQQFSDYHSELNMSSLELGDSALYFCASSGTDPENSPLHFGNGTRLTVT.

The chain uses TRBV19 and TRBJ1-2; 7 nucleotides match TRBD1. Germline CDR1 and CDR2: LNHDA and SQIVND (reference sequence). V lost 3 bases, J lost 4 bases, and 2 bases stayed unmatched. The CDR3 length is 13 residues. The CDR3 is CASSMTGRYGYTF. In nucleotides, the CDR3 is TGTGCCAGTAGTATGACAGGGCGCTATGGCTACACCTTC.

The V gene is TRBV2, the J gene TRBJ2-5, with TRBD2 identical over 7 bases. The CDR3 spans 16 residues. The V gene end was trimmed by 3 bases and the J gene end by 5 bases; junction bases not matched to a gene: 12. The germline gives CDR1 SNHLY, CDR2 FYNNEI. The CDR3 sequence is CASSDTREGLRETQYF. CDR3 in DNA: TGTGCCAGCAGTGATACGAGGGAGGGCCTGCGGGAGACCCAGTACTTC.

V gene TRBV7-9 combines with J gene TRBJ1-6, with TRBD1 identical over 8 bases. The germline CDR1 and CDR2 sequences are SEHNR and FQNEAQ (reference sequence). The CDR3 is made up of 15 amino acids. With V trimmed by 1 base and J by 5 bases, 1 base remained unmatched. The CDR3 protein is CASSLVTGDNSPLHF. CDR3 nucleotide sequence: TGTGCCAGCAGCTTAGTGACAGGGGATAATTCACCCCTCCACTTT.

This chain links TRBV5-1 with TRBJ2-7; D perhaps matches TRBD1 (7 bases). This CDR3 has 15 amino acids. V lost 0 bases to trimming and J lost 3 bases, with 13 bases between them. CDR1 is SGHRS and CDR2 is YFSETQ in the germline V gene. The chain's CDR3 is CASSLDAGGLYEQYF. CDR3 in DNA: TGCGCCAGCAGCTTGGACGCAGGGGGACTCTACGAGCAGTACTTC. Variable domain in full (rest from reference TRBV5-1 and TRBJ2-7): KAGVTQTPRYLIKTRGQQVTLSCSPISGHRSVSWYQQTPGQGLQFLFEYFSETQRNKGNFPGRFSGRQFSNSRSEMNVSTLELGDSALYLCASSLDAGGLYEQYFGPGTRLTVT.

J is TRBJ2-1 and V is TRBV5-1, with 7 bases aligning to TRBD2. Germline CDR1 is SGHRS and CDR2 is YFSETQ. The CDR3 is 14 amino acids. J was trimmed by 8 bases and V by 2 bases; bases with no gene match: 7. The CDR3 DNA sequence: TGCGCCAGCAGCTTCGGGACTAATCTCGATGAGCAGTTCTTC. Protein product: CASSFGTNLDEQFF.

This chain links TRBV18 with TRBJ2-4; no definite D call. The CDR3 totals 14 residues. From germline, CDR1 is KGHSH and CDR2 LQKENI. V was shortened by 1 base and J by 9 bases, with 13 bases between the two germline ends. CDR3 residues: CASSPRAAEGIQYF. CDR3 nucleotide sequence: TGTGCCAGCTCACCACGGGCCGCAGAAGGCATTCAGTACTTC.

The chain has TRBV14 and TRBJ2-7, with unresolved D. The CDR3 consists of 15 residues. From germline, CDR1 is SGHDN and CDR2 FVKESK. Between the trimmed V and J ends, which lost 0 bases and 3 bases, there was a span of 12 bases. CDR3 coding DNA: TGTGCCAGCAGCCAAGATGAGCGTTGGAACTACGAGCAGTACTTC. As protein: CASSQDERWNYEQYF.

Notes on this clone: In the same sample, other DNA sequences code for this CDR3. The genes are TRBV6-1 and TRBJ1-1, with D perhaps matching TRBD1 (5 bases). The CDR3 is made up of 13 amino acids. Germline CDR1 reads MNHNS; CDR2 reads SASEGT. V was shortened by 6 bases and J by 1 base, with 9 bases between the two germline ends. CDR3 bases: TGTGCCAGCAGCCCAGGGTCGAACACTGAAGCTTTCTTT. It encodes CASSPGSNTEAFF.

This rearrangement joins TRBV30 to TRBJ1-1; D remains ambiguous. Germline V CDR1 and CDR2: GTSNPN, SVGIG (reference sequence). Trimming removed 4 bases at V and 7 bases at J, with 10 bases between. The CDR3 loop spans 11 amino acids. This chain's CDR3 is CAWNLAGEAFF. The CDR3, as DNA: TGTGCCTGGAACCTAGCGGGTGAAGCTTTCTTT.

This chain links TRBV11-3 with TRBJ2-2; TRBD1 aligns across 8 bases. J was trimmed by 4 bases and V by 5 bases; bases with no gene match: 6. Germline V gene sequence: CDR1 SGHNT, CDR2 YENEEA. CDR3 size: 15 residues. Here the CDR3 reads CASSLRTGFTGELFF. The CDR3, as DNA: TGTGCCAGCAGCCTGAGGACAGGGTTCACCGGGGAGCTGTTTTTT.

The DNA of the CDR3 is TGTGCCAGCAGTGAAAAGGGGGACGGCTACGAGCAGTACTTC. Its protein product is CASSEKGDGYEQYF. The genes are TRBV6-4 and TRBJ2-7; the D gene is possibly TRBD1 (6 bases). Trimming removed 3 bases at V and 3 bases at J, with 12 bases between. The CDR3 is made up of 14 amino acids. The germline V gene has CDR1 MRHNA and CDR2 SNTAGT.